This T cell receptor beta chain was recovered during a study of blood T cell repertoires in COVID-19. Whole-study context: Donors in the United States, Italy and Spain gave samples during acute or convalescent COVID-19. Sources were T cells, B-cell-depleted T cells, or PBMCs; the material itself was cDNA or gDNA.

There are 13 residues in the CDR3. CDR1 and CDR2 from the germline V gene are SQVTM and ANQGSEA. The junction had 6 bases not matched to a gene; V was cut back by 1 base and J by 6 bases. Libraries were prepared by immunoSEQ multiplex PCR; TCRdb keeps only in-frame clonotypes and omits some of them. This sample yields 150,000 to 160,000 clones, of which 83% are seen a single time; 12% belongs to the top ten. The rearrangement links TRBV29-1 to TRBJ2-7; 7 positions agree with TRBD1. The clonotype comes from a woman in her sixties or seventies with COVID-19, enrolled during active disease. The sequenced sample was peripheral blood. Here the CDR3 reads CSVEGRQGIEQYF. DNA for the CDR3: TGCAGCGTTGAAGGTAGACAGGGAATCGAGCAGTACTTC.